This TCR beta chain was sequenced in a study of blood T cell repertoires in COVID-19 (dated by TCRdb to the early 2020s). Describing the broader study: The collaborator samples originated in the United States, Italy and Spain and spanned the acute and convalescent phases of COVID-19. Nearly every sample came with metadata listing a de-identified subject ID, COVID-19 status, age in years and sex. Where available, HLA class I and class II types were obtained from metadata supplied by the sample provider rather than from assay-based typing. The repertoires were released in a freely available public database meant as a resource for research on the immune response to SARS-CoV-2. Subjects who had been exposed to COVID-19, were actively infected with it, or had recovered from it provided the deeply sampled blood TCRbeta repertoires that made up the dataset. Samples were obtained from the ongoing ImmuneRACE study (first 160 participants) and from 1,254 subjects provided by 6 global collaborators. The prospective study material was composed of cDNA or gDNA derived from T cells, B-cell-depleted T cells, or PBMCs. Study-wide conclusions, independent of this receptor: The amount of clinical and demographic metadata varied by source and participant and was provided uncurated.

Whole blood was collected in K2EDTA tubes by collaborating institutions according to the institutions' own protocols. For TCRbeta analysis, collaborators shipped samples as frozen whole blood, isolated PBMCs, or DNA extracted from either of those sample types. Concerning this clone: Its cognate antigen has yet to be identified. No base qualities exist here, and no much larger clone lies one base off it.

TCRbeta CDR3 regions were amplified from genomic DNA using the immunoSEQ Assay, a bias-controlled multiplex PCR. As for how the authors treated the data: The number of nucleated cells in each sample was estimated from the amplification of reference gene primers within the assay. To quantify the absolute abundance of each unique TCRbeta CDR3 rearrangement, sequence reads were collapsed and filtered. For each sample, productive Simpson clonality was calculated as the square root of Simpson's diversity index over productive rearrangements. In its TCRdb copy, this immuneACCESS table keeps in-frame sequences only and misses some clones. Where compared with another copy, unresolved V genes explain less than half of these, and the others have no known cause. D and trimming come from the DNA, and the V and J calls and clone size come from that table. This sample holds hundreds of thousands of clones; 85% to 90% were observed only once. The biggest ten clones account for over 1% of the sample.

Counted from cysteine to phenylalanine, this CDR3 has 11 amino acids. Only the CDR3 DNA is retained, 33 bases long and in frame from the first base. Trimming takes 2 bases off V and 11 bases off J; junction bases not matched to a gene: 3. CDR1 and CDR2, looked up from the germline V gene, are SGHTA and FQGTGA. Material: peripheral blood. This TCR came from a man aged 70 or older with acute or convalescent COVID-19. The chain is assembled from TRBV7-3 and TRBJ2-7, with 7 central nucleotides matching TRBD1. The CDR3: CASSLGQEKYF. The sequenced DNA: TGTGCCAGCAGCTTAGGACAGGAAAAGTACTTC.